The clone carrying this TCR beta chain was seen only a few times. Its antigen is unknown. The data are from a study of T-cell reconstitution after alpha-beta-depleted transplantation in children. Study observations and caveats: Approximately two months post-transplant, alpha-beta T cells reportedly originated from several hundred expanded graft clones. Hyperexpanded clones declined; after one year, newly produced T cells mostly supplied diversity. After transplant, high TCRbeta diversity at day 60 in some patients arose from surviving recipient T cells and thymic progenitors.

Researchers prepared the TCRbeta library using unique molecular identifiers, the study reports. From the PCR reads, TCRdb called clonotypes with MiXCR, one entry per CDR3 protein. The table shows some 600,000 distinct CDR3 sequences, with 10% to 15% occurring only once. The V gene lost 8 bases and the J gene lost 0 bases, with 4 bases spanning the gap. The CDR3 has 12 residues. From germline, CDR1 is SGHTA and CDR2 FQGTGA. The J gene is TRBJ2-2, the V gene TRBV7-3; D remains unclear. This clonotype originated in a male patient aged 10-17 years who had a stem cell transplant for acute myeloid leukemia, so the T cells may come from the graft donor. Sample: PBMCs, mostly from graft donor cells, taken 360 days after TCRalphabeta/CD19-depleted stem cell transplant. In DNA, the CDR3 is TGTGCCAGCGCCGCGAACACCGGGGAGCTGTTTTTT. It encodes CASAANTGELFF.